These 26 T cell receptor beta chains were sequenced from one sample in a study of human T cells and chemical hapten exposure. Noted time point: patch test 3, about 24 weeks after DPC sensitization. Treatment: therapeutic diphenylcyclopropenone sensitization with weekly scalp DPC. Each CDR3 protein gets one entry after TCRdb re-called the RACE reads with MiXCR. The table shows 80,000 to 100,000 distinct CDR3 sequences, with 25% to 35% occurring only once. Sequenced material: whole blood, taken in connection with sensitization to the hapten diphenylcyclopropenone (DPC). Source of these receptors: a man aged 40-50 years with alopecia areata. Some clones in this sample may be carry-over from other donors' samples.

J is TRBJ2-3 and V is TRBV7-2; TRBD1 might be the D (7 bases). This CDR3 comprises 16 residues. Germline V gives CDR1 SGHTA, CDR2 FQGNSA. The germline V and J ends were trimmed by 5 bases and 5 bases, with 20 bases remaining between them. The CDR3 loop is CASSLGGGRARDTQYF. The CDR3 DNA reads TGTGCCAGCAGCCTCGGAGGGGGCAGGGCAAGAGATACGCAGTATTTT. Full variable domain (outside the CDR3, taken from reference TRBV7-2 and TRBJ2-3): GAGVSQSPSNKVTEKGKDVELRCDPISGHTALYWYRQSLGQGLEFLIYFQGNSAPDKSGLPSDRFSAERTGGSVSTLTIQRTQQEDSAVYLCASSLGGGRARDTQYFGPGTRLTVL.

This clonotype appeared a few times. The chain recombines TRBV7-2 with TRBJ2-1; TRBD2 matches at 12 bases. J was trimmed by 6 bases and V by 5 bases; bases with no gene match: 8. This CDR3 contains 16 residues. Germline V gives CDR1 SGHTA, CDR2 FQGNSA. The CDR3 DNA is TGTGCCAGCAGCCCCTGGACTAGCGGGATTTTCAATGAGCAGTTCTTC. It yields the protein CASSPWTSGIFNEQFF.

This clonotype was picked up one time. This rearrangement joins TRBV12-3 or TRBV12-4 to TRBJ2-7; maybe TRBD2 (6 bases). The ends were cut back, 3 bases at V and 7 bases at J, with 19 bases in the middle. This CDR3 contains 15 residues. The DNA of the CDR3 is TGTGCCAGCAGTTTGTATCAGGGAGGCGGGGCGGAGCAGTACTTC. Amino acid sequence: CASSLYQGGGAEQYF.

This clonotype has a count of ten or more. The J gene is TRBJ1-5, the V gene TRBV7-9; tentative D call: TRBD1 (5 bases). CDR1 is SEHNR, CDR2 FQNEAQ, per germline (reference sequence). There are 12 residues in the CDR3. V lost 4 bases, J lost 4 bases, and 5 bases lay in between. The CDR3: CASSSGNQPQHF. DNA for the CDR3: TGTGCCAGCAGCTCAGGGAATCAGCCCCAGCATTTT. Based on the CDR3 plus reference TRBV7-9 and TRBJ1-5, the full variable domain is DTGVSQNPRHKITKRGQNVTFRCDPISEHNRLYWYRQTLGQGPEFLTYFQNEAQLEKSRLLSDRFSAERPKGSFSTLEIQRTEQGDSAMYLCASSSGNQPQHFGDGTRLSIL.

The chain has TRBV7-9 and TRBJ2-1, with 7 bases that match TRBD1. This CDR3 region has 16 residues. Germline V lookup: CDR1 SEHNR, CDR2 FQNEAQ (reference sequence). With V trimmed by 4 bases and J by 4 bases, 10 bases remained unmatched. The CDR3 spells CASSSLSGQDYNEQFF. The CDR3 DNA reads TGTGCCAGCAGCTCCCTTTCTGGACAGGATTACAATGAGCAGTTCTTC.

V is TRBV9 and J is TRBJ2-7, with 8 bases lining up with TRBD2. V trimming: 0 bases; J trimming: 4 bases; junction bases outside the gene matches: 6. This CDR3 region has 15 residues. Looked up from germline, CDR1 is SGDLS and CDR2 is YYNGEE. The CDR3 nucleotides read TGTGCCAGCAGCGTAGGGAGCGGGAGTATGTACGAGCAGTACTTC. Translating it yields CASSVGSGSMYEQYF.

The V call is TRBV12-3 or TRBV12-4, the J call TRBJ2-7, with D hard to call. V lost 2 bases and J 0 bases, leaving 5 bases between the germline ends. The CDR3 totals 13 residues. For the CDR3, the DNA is TGTGCCAGCAGTTTACTGAGCTCCTACGAGCAGTACTTC. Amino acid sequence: CASSLLSSYEQYF.

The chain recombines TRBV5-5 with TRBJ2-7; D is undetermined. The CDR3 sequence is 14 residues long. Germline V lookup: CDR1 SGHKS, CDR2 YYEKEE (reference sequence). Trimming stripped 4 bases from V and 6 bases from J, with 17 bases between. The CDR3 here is CASSPSSCPTEQYF. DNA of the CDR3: TGTGCCAGCAGCCCGTCGAGCTGTCCCACCGAGCAGTACTTC.

The CDR3 loop is CSVDTSTDTQYF. Here the CDR3 DNA reads TGCAGCGTAGATACTAGCACAGATACGCAGTATTTT. This rearrangement joins TRBV29-1 to TRBJ2-3; D unclear. This CDR3 spans 12 amino acids. Germline loops: CDR1 SQVTM, CDR2 ANQGSEA. V dropped 6 bases and J dropped 0 bases, with 7 bases sitting between them.

CDR3 in DNA: TGTGCCAGCAGCTCAGAAGAGGGGAGAGGAGCCTACGAGCAGTACTTC. It yields the protein CASSSEEGRGAYEQYF. V gene TRBV5-4 combines with J gene TRBJ2-7, with D tentatively TRBD1 or TRBD2 (5 bases each). V was cut by 3 bases and J by 2 bases, with 18 bases left in between. The length of the CDR3 is 16 residues. Per the germline V gene, CDR1 is SGHNT and CDR2 is YYREEE (reference sequence).

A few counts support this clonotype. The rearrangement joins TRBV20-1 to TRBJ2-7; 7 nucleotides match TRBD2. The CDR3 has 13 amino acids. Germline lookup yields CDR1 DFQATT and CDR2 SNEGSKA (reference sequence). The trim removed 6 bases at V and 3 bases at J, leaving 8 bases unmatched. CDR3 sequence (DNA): TGCAGTGCCCCGAGCGGGGAAAACTACGAGCAGTACTTC. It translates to CSAPSGENYEQYF.

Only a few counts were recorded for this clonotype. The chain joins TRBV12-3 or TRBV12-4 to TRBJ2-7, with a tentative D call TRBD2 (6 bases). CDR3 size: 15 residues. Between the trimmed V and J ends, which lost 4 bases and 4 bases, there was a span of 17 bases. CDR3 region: CASSYLAGLGYEQYF. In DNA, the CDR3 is TGTGCCAGCAGTTACCTCGCGGGGTTGGGGTACGAGCAGTACTTC.

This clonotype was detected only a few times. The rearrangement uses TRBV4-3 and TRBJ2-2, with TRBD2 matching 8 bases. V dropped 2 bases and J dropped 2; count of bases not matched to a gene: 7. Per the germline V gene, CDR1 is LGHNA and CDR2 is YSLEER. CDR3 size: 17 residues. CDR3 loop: CASSQNSGVLNTGELFF. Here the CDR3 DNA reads TGCGCCAGCAGCCAAAATAGCGGGGTGCTTAACACCGGGGAGCTGTTTTTT.

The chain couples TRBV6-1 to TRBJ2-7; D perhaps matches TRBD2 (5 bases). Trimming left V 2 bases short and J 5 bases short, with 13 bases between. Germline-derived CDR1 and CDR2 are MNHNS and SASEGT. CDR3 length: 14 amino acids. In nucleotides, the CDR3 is TGTGCCAGCAGTGAAAACGGGGTTGGAGACGAGCAGTACTTC. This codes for CASSENGVGDEQYF.

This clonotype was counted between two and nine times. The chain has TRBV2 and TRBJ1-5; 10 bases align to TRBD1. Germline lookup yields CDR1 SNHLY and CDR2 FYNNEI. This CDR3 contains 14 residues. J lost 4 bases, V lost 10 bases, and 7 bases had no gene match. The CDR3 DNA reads TGTGCCACCGCCACGGGACAGGGGAATCAGCCCCAGCATTTT. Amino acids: CATATGQGNQPQHF.

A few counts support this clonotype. The CDR3 DNA sequence: TGTGCCAGCAGCCTATTTGGAGGAAATTCACCCCTCCACTTT. It translates to CASSLFGGNSPLHF. The chain carries TRBV3-1 and TRBJ1-6; D gene unclear. The CDR3 covers 14 residues. Germline V CDR1 and CDR2: LGHDT, YNNKEL (reference sequence). Trimming left V 4 bases short and J 7 bases short, with 11 bases between.

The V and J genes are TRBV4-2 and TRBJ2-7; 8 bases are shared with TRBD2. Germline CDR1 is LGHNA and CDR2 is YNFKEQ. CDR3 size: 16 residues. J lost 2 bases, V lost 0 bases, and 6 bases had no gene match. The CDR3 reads CASSQEFTSGPYEQYF. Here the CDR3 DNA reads TGTGCCAGCAGCCAAGAATTCACTAGCGGACCCTACGAGCAGTACTTC.

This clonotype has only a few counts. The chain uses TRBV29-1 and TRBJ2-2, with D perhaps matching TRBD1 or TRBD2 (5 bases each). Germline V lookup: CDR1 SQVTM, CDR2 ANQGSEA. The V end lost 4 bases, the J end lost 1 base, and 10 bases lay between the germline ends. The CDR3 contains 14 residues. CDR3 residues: CSVVGTENTGELFF. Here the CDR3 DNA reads TGCAGCGTTGTTGGGACCGAGAACACCGGGGAGCTGTTTTTT.

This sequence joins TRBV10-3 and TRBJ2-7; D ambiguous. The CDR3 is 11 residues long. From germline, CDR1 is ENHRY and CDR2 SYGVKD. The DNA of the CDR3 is TGTCCCGCCAGCAACGGGTACGAGCAGTACTTC. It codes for CPASNGYEQYF.

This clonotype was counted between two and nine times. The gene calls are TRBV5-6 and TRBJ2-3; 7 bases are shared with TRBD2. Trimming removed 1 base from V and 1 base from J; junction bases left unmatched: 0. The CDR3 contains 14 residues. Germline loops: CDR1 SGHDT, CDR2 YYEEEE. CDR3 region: CASSLTSGTDTQYF. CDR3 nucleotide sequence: TGTGCCAGCAGCTTGACTAGCGGCACAGATACGCAGTATTTT.

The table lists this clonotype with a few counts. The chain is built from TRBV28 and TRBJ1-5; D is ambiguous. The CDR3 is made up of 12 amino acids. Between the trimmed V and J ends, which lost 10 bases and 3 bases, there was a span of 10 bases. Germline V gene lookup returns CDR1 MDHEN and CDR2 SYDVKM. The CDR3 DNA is TGTGCCATCGACGGTTCCAATCAGCCCCAGCATTTT. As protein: CAIDGSNQPQHF.

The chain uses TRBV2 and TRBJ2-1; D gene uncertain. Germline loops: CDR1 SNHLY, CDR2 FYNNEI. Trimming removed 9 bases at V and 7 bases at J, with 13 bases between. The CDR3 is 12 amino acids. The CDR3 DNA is TGTGCCAGTGACCGTCGGTCTAATGAGCAGTTCTTC. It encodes CASDRRSNEQFF. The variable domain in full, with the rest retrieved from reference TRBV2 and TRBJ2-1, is EPEVTQTPSHQVTQMGQEVILRCVPISNHLYFYWYRQILGQKVEFLVSFYNNEISEKSEIFDDQFSVERPDGSNFTLKIRSTKLEDSAMYFCASDRRSNEQFFGPGTRLTVL.

The CDR3 bases are TGTGCCAGCAGCTCCCGAGGGACTAGCGGGAGGTCGGCCAAAAACATTCAGTACTTC. Its translation: CASSSRGTSGRSAKNIQYF. The chain uses TRBV7-2 and TRBJ2-4; 15 nucleotides match TRBD2. V lost 4 bases, J lost 1 base, and 8 bases stayed unmatched. CDR3 length: 19 amino acids. Germline values: CDR1 SGHTA, CDR2 FQGNSA.

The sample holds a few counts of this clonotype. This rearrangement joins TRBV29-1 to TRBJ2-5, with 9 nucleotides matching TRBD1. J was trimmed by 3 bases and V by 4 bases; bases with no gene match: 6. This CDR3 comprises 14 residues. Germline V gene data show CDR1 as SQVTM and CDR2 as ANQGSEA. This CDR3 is CSVGRDRDKETQYF. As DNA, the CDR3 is TGCAGCGTTGGCCGGGACAGGGATAAAGAGACCCAGTACTTC.

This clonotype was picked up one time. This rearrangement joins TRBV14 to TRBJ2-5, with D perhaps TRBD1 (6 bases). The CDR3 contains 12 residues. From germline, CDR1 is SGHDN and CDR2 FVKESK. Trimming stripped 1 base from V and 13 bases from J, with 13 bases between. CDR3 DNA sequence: TGTGCCAGCAGCCAAGTGGACAGTCGTCCGTACTTC. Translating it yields CASSQVDSRPYF.

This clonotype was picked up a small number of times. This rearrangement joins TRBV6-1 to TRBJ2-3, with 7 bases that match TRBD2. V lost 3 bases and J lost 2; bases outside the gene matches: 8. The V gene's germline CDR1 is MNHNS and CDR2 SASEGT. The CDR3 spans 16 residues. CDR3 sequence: CASSEVSSGFTDTQYF. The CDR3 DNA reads TGTGCCAGCAGTGAGGTGTCTAGCGGTTTCACAGATACGCAGTATTTT.